The T cell receptor beta chain under discussion was sequenced for a study of regulatory T cells in long-lasting Graves disease. The CDR3 is 17 residues long. Germline V gene sequence: CDR1 PRHDT, CDR2 FYEKMQ (reference sequence). V lost 5 bases and J lost 4; bases outside the gene matches: 12. This clonotype showed up many times. Noted time point: newly diagnosed GD, antithyroid drugs for less than 3 months. There was RNA extracted from PBMCs, and the TCR library was made from it. With EDTA tubes as the receptacles, about 9.2 milliliters of peripheral blood were drawn. Arm-PCR with iRepertoire HTBI primers amplified the CDR3 regions for these TCR beta libraries. TCRdb independently ran MiXCR on the multiplex PCR reads; one entry per CDR3 protein. Altogether 450,000 to 650,000 distinct CDR3 sequences are present, 16% being singletons, with the ten largest covering more than 20%. The data were also submitted as part of a second study, on T cells in Graves' hyperthyroidism and ophthalmopathy. That paper adds: Disease duration under 2 months; hyperthyroidism patients were aged 18 to 65. Patients having uncontrolled infection, another autoimmune disease, pregnancy or lactation were not included. Expanded thyroid clonotypes (above 0.001) were mostly also found in blood.

The TCR was taken from a woman aged 40 to 65 with Graves disease. This chain uses TRBV13 with TRBJ2-1; 9 bases align to TRBD1. The sample in question was peripheral blood mononuclear cells (PBMCs), obtained at new diagnosis, from a patient treated with antithyroid drugs. The chain's CDR3 is CASSAAGQGASYNEQFF. The CDR3 bases are TGTGCCAGCAGCGCGGCGGGACAGGGAGCATCTTACAATGAGCAGTTCTTC.